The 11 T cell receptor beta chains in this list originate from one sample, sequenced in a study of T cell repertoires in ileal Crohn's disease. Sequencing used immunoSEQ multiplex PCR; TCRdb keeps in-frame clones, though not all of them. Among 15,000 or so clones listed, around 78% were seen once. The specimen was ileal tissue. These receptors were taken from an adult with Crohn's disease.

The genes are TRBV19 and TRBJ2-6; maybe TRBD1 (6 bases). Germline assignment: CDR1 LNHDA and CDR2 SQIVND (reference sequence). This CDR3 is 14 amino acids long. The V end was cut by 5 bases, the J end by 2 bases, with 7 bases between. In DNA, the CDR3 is TGTGCCAGTAGTCGACAGGCTGGGGCCAACGTCCTGACTTTC. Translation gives CASSRQAGANVLTF.

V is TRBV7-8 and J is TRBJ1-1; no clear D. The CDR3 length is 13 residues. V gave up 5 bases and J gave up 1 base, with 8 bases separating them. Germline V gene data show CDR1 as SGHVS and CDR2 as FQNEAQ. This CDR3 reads CASSPPQNTEAFF. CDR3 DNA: TGTGCCAGCAGCCCCCCCCAGAACACTGAAGCTTTCTTT.

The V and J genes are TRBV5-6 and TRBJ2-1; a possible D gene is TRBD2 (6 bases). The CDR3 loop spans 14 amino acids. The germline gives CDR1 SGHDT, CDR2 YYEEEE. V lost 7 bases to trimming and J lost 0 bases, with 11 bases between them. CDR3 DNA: TGTGCCAGCGGCGAGGACTACTCCTACAATGAGCAGTTCTTC. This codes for CASGEDYSYNEQFF. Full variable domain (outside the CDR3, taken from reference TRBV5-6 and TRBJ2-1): DAGVTQSPTHLIKTRGQQVTLRCSPKSGHDTVSWYQQALGQGPQFIFQYYEEEERQRGNFPDRFSGHQFPNYSSELNVNALLLGDSALYLCASGEDYSYNEQFFGPGTRLTVL.

The CDR3 is CASSAEGRDNSPLHF. The CDR3 DNA reads TGTGCCAGCAGCGCGGAGGGGCGGGATAATTCACCCCTCCACTTT. This chain joins TRBV5-6 and TRBJ1-6, with TRBD1 as a possible D gene (5 bases). V lost 4 bases to trimming and J lost 5 bases, with 13 bases between them. The CDR3 length is 15 residues. Germline lookup yields CDR1 SGHDT and CDR2 YYEEEE.

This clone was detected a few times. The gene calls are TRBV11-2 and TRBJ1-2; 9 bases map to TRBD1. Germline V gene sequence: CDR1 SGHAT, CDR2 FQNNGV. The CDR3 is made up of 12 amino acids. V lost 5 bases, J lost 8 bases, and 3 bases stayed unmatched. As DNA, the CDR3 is TGTGCCAGCAGCCGGACAGGGGTCGGCTACACCTTC. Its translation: CASSRTGVGYTF.

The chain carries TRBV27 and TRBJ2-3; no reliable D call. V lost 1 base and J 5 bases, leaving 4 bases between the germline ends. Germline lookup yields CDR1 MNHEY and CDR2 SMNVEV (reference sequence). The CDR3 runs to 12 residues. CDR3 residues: CASSLFGDTQYF. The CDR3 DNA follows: TGTGCCAGCAGTTTATTCGGAGATACGCAGTATTTT.

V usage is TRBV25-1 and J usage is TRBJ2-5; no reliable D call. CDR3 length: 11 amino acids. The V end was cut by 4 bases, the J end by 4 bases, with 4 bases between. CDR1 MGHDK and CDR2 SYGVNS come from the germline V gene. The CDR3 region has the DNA TGTGCCAGCAGTGCCGGAGAGACCCAGTACTTC. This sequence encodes CASSAGETQYF.

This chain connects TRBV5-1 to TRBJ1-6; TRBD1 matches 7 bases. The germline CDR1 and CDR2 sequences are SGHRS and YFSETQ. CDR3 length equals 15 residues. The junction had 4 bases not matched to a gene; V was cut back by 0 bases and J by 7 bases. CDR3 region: CASSLATGRNSPLHF. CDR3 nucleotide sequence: TGCGCCAGCAGCTTGGCGACAGGGAGAAATTCACCCCTCCACTTT.

CDR3 nucleotides: TGTGCCAGCAGCTTACTTCAGGGTTCACCCCTCCACTTT. Translated, it gives CASSLLQGSPLHF. The chain employs TRBV7-3 and TRBJ1-6; weak D call: TRBD1 (5 bases). The V gene's germline CDR1 is SGHTA and CDR2 FQGTGA. V lost 2 bases and J lost 9, with 8 bases in between. The CDR3 has 13 residues.

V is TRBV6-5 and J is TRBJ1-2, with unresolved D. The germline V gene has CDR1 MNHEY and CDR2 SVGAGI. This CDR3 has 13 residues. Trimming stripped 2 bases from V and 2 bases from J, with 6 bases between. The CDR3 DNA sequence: TGTGCCAGCAGTTACGGCAGGAACTATGGCTACACCTTC. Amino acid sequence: CASSYGRNYGYTF.

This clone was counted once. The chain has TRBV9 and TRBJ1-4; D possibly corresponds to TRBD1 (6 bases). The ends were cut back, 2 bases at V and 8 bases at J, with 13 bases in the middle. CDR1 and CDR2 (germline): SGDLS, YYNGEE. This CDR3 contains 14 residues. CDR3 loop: CASSVTGSREKLFF. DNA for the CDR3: TGTGCCAGCAGCGTGACAGGTTCTCGGGAAAAACTGTTTTTT.